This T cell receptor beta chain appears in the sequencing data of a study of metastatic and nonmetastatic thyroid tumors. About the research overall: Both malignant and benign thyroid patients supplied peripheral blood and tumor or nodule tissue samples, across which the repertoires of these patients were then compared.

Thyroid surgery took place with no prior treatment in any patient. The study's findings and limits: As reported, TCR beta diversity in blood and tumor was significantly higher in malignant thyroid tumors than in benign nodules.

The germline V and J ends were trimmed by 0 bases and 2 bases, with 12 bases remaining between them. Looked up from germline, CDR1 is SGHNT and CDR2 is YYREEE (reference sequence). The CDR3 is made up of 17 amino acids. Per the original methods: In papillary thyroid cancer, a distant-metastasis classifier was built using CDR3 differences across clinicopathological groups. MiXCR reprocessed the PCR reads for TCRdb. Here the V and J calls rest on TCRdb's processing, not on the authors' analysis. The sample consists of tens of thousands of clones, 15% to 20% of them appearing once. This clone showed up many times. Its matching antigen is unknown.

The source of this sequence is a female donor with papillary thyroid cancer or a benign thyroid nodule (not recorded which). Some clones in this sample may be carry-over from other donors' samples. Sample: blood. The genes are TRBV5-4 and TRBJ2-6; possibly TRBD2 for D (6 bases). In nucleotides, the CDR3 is TGTGCCAGCAGCTTGGCCGCAAGCGGGCCTGGGGCCAACGTCCTGACTTTC. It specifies CASSLAASGPGANVLTF.